These 22 T cell receptor beta chains were sequenced from one sample in a study of post-analysis software for immune sequencing data. Study outcomes and limitations: In patients, TRBV5-6, TRBV5-1 and TRBV20-1 belonged to roughly 5 TRBV segments found more frequently than in controls.

These TCRs' antigens remain unknown. Included in the TCR beta cDNA libraries were unique molecular identifiers. MiXCR, run by TCRdb on the PCR reads, gives a single entry per CDR3 protein. The sample lists about 200,000 distinct CDR3 sequences; over 25% were seen once. The material sequenced was blood. The receptors were sampled from a girl aged 2-17 years with multiple sclerosis.

This clonotype was observed a few times. The V call is TRBV19, the J call TRBJ1-4, with D possibly being TRBD1 (5 bases). The CDR3 extends over 15 amino acids. V lost 4 bases and J 5 bases, leaving 14 bases between the germline ends. Germline V lookup: CDR1 LNHDA, CDR2 SQIVND (reference sequence). The CDR3 is CASSTLGVQNEKLFF. The CDR3 DNA is TGTGCCAGTAGTACCCTAGGGGTACAGAATGAAAAACTGTTTTTT.

This clonotype came up a few times. The chain uses TRBV28 and TRBJ2-7; perhaps D is TRBD1 or TRBD2 (5 bases each). V lost 6 bases to trimming and J lost 1 base, with 10 bases between them. Looked up from germline, CDR1 is MDHEN and CDR2 is SYDVKM. The CDR3 has 13 residues. CDR3 sequence reads: CASRTRGSYEQYF. CDR3 DNA: TGTGCCAGCAGAACGAGGGGTTCCTACGAGCAGTACTTC.

On this clonotype: This could be a read error, since a much larger clone is one nucleotide away. V gene TRBV6-5 combines with J gene TRBJ2-7; the D is unclear. Germline CDR1 MNHEY, CDR2 SVGAGI. The CDR3 runs 12 residues. CDR3 in amino acids: CASSQTSHEQYF. For the CDR3, the DNA is TGTGCCAGCAGCCAAACCTCCCACGAGCAGTACTTC.

As to this clonotype: With a much larger clone just one base away, this may be a read error. This chain joins TRBV29-1 and TRBJ2-3; unclear D gene. The CDR3 is 14 amino acids. Looked up from germline, CDR1 is SQVTM and CDR2 is ANQGSEA. This CDR3 is CGVSAVLNTDTQYF. CDR3 bases: TGCGGCGTTTCGGCTGTCTTGAACACAGATACGCAGTATTTT.

This clonotype was found a few times. The rearrangement uses TRBV3-1 and TRBJ2-7; D perhaps matches TRBD2 (5 bases). Germline lookup yields CDR1 LGHDT and CDR2 YNNKEL (reference sequence). V lost 1 base and J lost 2, with 12 bases in between. The CDR3 contains 15 residues. This CDR3 is CASSQARGPTYEQYF. For the CDR3, the DNA is TGTGCCAGCAGCCAAGCCCGAGGGCCGACCTACGAGCAGTACTTC.

The rearrangement joins TRBV7-2 to TRBJ1-1; D is ambiguous. CDR3 length: 16 amino acids. Trimming stripped 2 bases from V and 1 base from J, with 14 bases between. CDR1 SGHTA and CDR2 FQGNSA come from the germline V gene. CDR3 DNA: TGTGCCAGCAGCTTAAAGGCCCCGACCGGGAACACTGAAGCTTTCTTT. It codes for CASSLKAPTGNTEAFF.

With regard to this clonotype: A much larger clone differs by one base, so this may be a read error. The J gene is TRBJ2-5, the V gene TRBV5-1, with D maybe TRBD1 (5 bases). V dropped 4 bases and J dropped 6 bases, with 22 bases sitting between them. Germline-derived CDR1 and CDR2 are SGHRS and YFSETQ. The CDR3 runs 16 residues. In DNA form, the CDR3 reads TGCGCCAGCAGCATGACTTTCGCAGGGAATATGAAGACCCAGTACTTC. Protein product: CASSMTFAGNMKTQYF.

This clonotype was seen a handful of times. V is TRBV18 and J is TRBJ2-5, with a weak D call TRBD1 (5 bases). The DNA matches TRBJ2-7 better at its end, which makes the J call doubtful. Germline-derived CDR1 and CDR2 are KGHSH and LQKENI. The CDR3 spans 15 residues. CDR3 protein: CASSPPGHSYGEQYF. In nucleotides, the CDR3 is TGTGCCAGCTCACCCCCAGGGCACTCCTACGGCGAGCAGTACTTC.

This chain connects TRBV14 to TRBJ2-7; tentative D call: TRBD1 (5 bases). The V end was cut by 4 bases, the J end by 3 bases, with 13 bases between. Germline V gene sequence: CDR1 SGHDN, CDR2 FVKESK. CDR3 length: 14 amino acids. Here the CDR3 DNA reads TGTGCCAGCAGCCCCTTTATCAGGGACTACGAGCAGTACTTC. It yields the protein CASSPFIRDYEQYF.

Concerning this clonotype itself: With a much larger clone just one base away, this may be a read error. The chain carries TRBV2 and TRBJ2-1; the match to TRBD2 covers 10 bases. The CDR3 runs 17 residues. Germline V gene data show CDR1 as SNHLY and CDR2 as FYNNEI. The CDR3 loop is CAGSELSQRGGYNEQFF. In DNA, the CDR3 is TGTGCCGGCAGTGAGCTTTCCCAGCGGGGGGGCTACAATGAGCAGTTCTTC. Combining the CDR3 with reference TRBV2 and TRBJ2-1 gives the whole variable domain EPEVTQTPSHQVTQMGQEVILRCVPISNHLYFYWYRQILGQKVEFLVSFYNNEISEKSEIFDDQFSVERPDGSNFTLKIRSTKLEDSAMYFCAGSELSQRGGYNEQFFGPGTRLTVL.

This clonotype turned up a few times. The chain carries TRBV5-1 and TRBJ2-2; D is uncertain. The CDR3 is made up of 17 amino acids. From germline, CDR1 is SGHRS and CDR2 YFSETQ. Trimming took 0 bases from V and 0 from J, leaving 12 bases between them. The CDR3 is CASSLAVGKANTGELFF. CDR3 nucleotides: TGCGCCAGCAGCTTGGCCGTGGGAAAGGCGAACACCGGGGAGCTGTTTTTT.

This clonotype showed up many times. The J gene is TRBJ2-1, the V gene TRBV5-1, with unresolved D. V was pared by 0 bases and J by 4 bases, with 11 bases between. The CDR3 is 15 residues long. Germline-derived CDR1 and CDR2 are SGHRS and YFSETQ. The CDR3 sequence: CASSLAYRRYNEQFF. The CDR3 nucleotides read TGCGCCAGCAGCTTGGCCTACCGACGGTACAATGAGCAGTTCTTC.

This clonotype has more than one count but fewer than ten. The chain joins TRBV24-1 to TRBJ2-5; D may correspond to TRBD1 or TRBD2 (7 bases each). The CDR3 has 14 amino acids. V lost 5 bases and J lost 4, with 13 bases in between. Germline loops: CDR1 KGHDR, CDR2 SFDVKD. As DNA, the CDR3 is TGTGCCACCAGTGCCAGGGGGGGAGGAGAGACCCAGTACTTC. Protein: CATSARGGGETQYF.

The rearrangement links TRBV12-3 or TRBV12-4 to TRBJ2-3, with 8 nucleotides matching TRBD2. Losses at the gene ends were 3 bases for V and 3 bases for J; bases not matched to a gene: 8. The length of the CDR3 is 16 residues. CDR3 in amino acids: CASSFGAGGITDTQYF. CDR3 coding DNA: TGTGCCAGCAGTTTTGGGGCGGGGGGAATAACAGATACGCAGTATTTT.

The chain has TRBV5-1 and TRBJ1-1; 7 nucleotides agree with TRBD1. J gave up 2 bases and V 4 bases, and 2 bases lay outside the gene matches. There are 13 residues in the CDR3. The V gene's germline CDR1 is SGHRS and CDR2 YFSETQ. The CDR3 bases are TGCGCCAGCAGCGACAGGGCCAACACTGAAGCTTTCTTT. Its translation: CASSDRANTEAFF.

This chain links TRBV6-2 or TRBV6-3 with TRBJ1-5, with unresolved D. The V end lost 0 bases, the J end lost 1 base, and 7 bases lay between the germline ends. Germline V gene sequence: CDR1 MNHEY, CDR2 SVGEGT. There are 15 residues in the CDR3. This CDR3 is CASSYSSRSNQPQHF. The CDR3 DNA reads TGTGCCAGCAGTTACTCGAGCAGGAGCAATCAGCCCCAGCATTTT.

The chain joins TRBV5-6 to TRBJ1-2, with D tentatively TRBD1 (6 bases). Per germline, CDR1 SGHDT and CDR2 YYEEEE. The CDR3 is made up of 15 amino acids. The V end lost 2 bases, the J end lost 8 bases, and 19 bases lay between the germline ends. The CDR3 DNA reads as TGTGCCAGCAGCTTCAACAGGGAAAGGTCTCCCGGCTACACCTTC. Protein: CASSFNRERSPGYTF.

This clonotype was detected many times. This chain connects TRBV4-1 to TRBJ2-7; no clear D gene. Germline CDR1 and CDR2: MGHRA and YSYEKL. This CDR3 region has 12 residues. The germline V and J ends were trimmed by 4 bases and 6 bases, with 10 bases remaining between them. CDR3 sequence (DNA): TGCGCCAGCAGCCGAGACTTGTCCGAGCAGTACTTC. Its protein is CASSRDLSEQYF.

There are a few counts of this clonotype. The V call is TRBV12-3 or TRBV12-4, the J call TRBJ1-2; 10 bases are shared with TRBD1. V lost 4 bases to trimming and J lost 0 bases; unmatched junction nucleotides: 17. The CDR3 extends over 20 amino acids. The CDR3 protein is CASSSSPGTGDLYSNYGYTF. In nucleotides, the CDR3 is TGTGCCAGCAGTTCCTCTCCCGGGACAGGGGATTTGTACTCTAACTATGGCTACACCTTC.

This clonotype was recorded many times. This chain uses TRBV29-1 with TRBJ2-5; no clear D. The CDR3 loop spans 12 amino acids. Germline CDR1 is SQVTM and CDR2 is ANQGSEA. Trimming removed 1 base from V and 2 bases from J, with 5 bases in between. The CDR3 loop is CSVEGRQETQYF. For the CDR3, the DNA is TGCAGCGTTGAAGGAAGACAAGAGACCCAGTACTTC.

The chain combines TRBV5-4 with TRBJ2-7, with TRBD2 matching over 7 bases. V gave up 3 bases and J gave up 0 bases; unmatched junction bases: 3. The CDR3 has 14 residues. Per the germline V gene, CDR1 is SGHNT and CDR2 is YYREEE (reference sequence). The CDR3, as DNA: TGTGCCAGCAGCTCCCGGGACTACTCCTACGAGCAGTACTTC. Its protein product is CASSSRDYSYEQYF.

Only a few counts were recorded for this clonotype. J is TRBJ2-2 and V is TRBV5-1; 7 positions match TRBD1. Looked up from germline, CDR1 is SGHRS and CDR2 is YFSETQ. The length of the CDR3 is 13 residues. The junction had 2 bases not matched to a gene; V was cut back by 6 bases and J by 3 bases. DNA for the CDR3: TGCGCCAGCAATGACAGGGACACCGGGGAGCTGTTTTTT. It specifies CASNDRDTGELFF.